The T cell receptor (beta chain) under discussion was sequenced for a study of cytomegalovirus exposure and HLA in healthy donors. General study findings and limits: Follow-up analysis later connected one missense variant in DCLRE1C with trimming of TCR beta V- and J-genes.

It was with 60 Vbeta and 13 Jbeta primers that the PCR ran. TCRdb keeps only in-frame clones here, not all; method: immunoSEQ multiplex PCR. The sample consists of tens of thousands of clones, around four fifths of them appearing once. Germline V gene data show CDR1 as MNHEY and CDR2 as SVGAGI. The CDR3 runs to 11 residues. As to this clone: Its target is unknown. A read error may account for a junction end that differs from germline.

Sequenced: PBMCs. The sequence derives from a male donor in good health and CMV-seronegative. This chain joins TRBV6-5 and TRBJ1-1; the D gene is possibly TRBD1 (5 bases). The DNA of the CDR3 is TGCCTCACAACAGGGAACACTGAAGCTTTCTTT. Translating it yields CLTTGNTEAFF.